The sequence of this T cell receptor beta chain was determined in a study of blood T cell repertoires in COVID-19. Repertoires were generated with immunoSEQ multiplex PCR, while TCRdb's copy carries only in-frame clones and drops some. This sample has several thousand clones; 70% to 90% occur once, and the top ten carry more than 15%. The CDR3 extends over 14 amino acids. Trimming took off 5 bases at V and 0 bases at J, with 10 bases between the two ends. CDR1 and CDR2 (germline): SGHAT, FQDESV (reference sequence). The sample comprised peripheral blood. The TCR sequence derives from a human donor in a cohort sampled during active COVID-19. The chain joins TRBV11-1 to TRBJ1-1; the D gene is possibly TRBD1 (6 bases). CDR3 DNA sequence: TGTGCCAGCAGCACCCGGACAGTGAACACTGAAGCTTTCTTT. Its protein is CASSTRTVNTEAFF.